The sequence of this T cell receptor (beta chain) was determined in a study of T-cell reconstitution after alpha-beta-depleted transplantation in children. Overall study results and limits: At the one-year point after transplant, T-cell counts and TCRbeta diversity were found to come mostly from T cells that had been newly produced. Where alpha-beta T cells came from about two months after transplant was reportedly several hundred expanded graft clones.

Many counts were recorded for this clonotype. Its antigen is currently unknown. Unique molecular identifiers were incorporated when the TCRbeta library was constructed. A single record per CDR3 protein comes from TCRdb applying MiXCR to the PCR reads. The data contain a few hundred thousand distinct CDR3 sequences, 10% of them singletons. CDR1 and CDR2 from the germline V gene are LGHNA and YNFKEQ. This CDR3 has 11 amino acids. Trimming removed 3 bases at V and 8 bases at J, with 7 bases between. This clonotype originated in a boy under two years old with acute myeloid leukemia, due to receive a stem cell transplant. This specimen was PBMCs, taken before TCRalphabeta/CD19-depleted stem cell transplant. The rearrangement joins TRBV4-2 to TRBJ1-1, with D unclear. This CDR3 reads CASSQGGEAFF. In DNA form, the CDR3 reads TGTGCCAGCAGCCAGGGAGGAGAAGCTTTCTTT.